This TCR beta chain emerged from a study of T cells in Graves' hyperthyroidism and ophthalmopathy. Trimming took 7 bases from V and 5 from J, leaving 15 bases between them. Germline V gene data show CDR1 as MGHRA and CDR2 as YSYEKL. The CDR3 runs 14 residues. Researchers took RNA transcripts and amplified the TCR beta CDR3 regions from them. Primed by the HTBI set, a first-round RT-PCR was run on the TCR CDR3. TCRdb independently ran MiXCR on the multiplex PCR reads; one entry per CDR3 protein. The table shows some 560,000 distinct CDR3 sequences, with about a sixth occurring only once. The source of this sequence is a woman aged 25-40 years with Graves' hyperthyroidism. Sequenced input: blood. The chain combines TRBV4-1 with TRBJ1-3; D is undetermined. The CDR3 sequence: CASMPTSGRNTIYF. Here the CDR3 DNA reads TGCGCCAGCATGCCAACATCGGGTAGAAACACCATATATTTT.